This T cell receptor (beta chain) was captured by sequencing in a study of blood T cell repertoires in COVID-19. Study overall: Donors in the United States, Italy and Spain gave samples during acute or convalescent COVID-19. Sources were T cells, B-cell-depleted T cells, or PBMCs; the material itself was cDNA or gDNA.

During active infection, Seattle patients enrolled and were then monitored through disease. Authors' analysis steps: Quantification of nucleated cells was approximated via reference gene primer amplification. Some clones are missing from TCRdb's copy, which holds only in-frame ones; the method was immunoSEQ multiplex PCR. V and J calls and clone size are those listed in that table; D and trimming were worked out from the DNA. Among approximately 330,000 clones listed, nearly 90% were seen once. The V gene's germline CDR1 is MNHEY and CDR2 SVGEGT. This CDR3 region has 15 residues. Trimming took 2 bases from V and 3 from J; bases not matched to a gene: 6.

This receptor was taken from a woman between 40 and 55 years old with COVID-19, enrolled during active disease. The chain has TRBV6-2 or TRBV6-3 and TRBJ2-7; 8 positions agree with TRBD2. Material: peripheral blood. In nucleotides, the CDR3 is TGTGCCAGCAGTTACCTTAGCGGGGCGGACTACGAGCAGTACTTC. The encoded protein is CASSYLSGADYEQYF.